This T cell receptor (beta chain) was retrieved from a study of T cell responses to AZD1222 COVID-19 vaccine. Details on this clone: The target antigen is unknown.

Pooling was applied to second doses at about 4 or about 12 weeks. The germline CDR1 and CDR2 sequences are SGHVS and FQNEAQ. The CDR3 covers 13 residues. The V end lost 3 bases, the J end lost 4 bases, and 10 bases lay between the germline ends. Points from the study as a whole: Among vaccine-associated CD4 TCRs, coverage spanned spike, with dominance at 160-218 and 743-854. Donors in the cohort were predominantly white British and more often female, and clonal diversity was possibly underestimated. Seropositive AZD1222 recipients at baseline numbered only six or seven.

Assay: immunoSEQ multiplex PCR; the TCRdb copy retains only in-frame clones and omits some. Altogether 55,000 to 65,000 clones are present, 65% to 80% being singletons, with the ten largest covering around 3.5%. The specimen comprised peripheral blood, sampled 28 days after the second AZD1222 dose. The rearrangement uses TRBV7-8 and TRBJ2-7; D perhaps matches TRBD2 (5 bases). The TCR sequence derives from an adult who received the AZD1222 COVID-19 vaccine. CDR3 sequence (DNA): TGTGCCAGCAGCTTTGCCGGGGAATACGAGCAGTACTTC. Encoded protein: CASSFAGEYEQYF.